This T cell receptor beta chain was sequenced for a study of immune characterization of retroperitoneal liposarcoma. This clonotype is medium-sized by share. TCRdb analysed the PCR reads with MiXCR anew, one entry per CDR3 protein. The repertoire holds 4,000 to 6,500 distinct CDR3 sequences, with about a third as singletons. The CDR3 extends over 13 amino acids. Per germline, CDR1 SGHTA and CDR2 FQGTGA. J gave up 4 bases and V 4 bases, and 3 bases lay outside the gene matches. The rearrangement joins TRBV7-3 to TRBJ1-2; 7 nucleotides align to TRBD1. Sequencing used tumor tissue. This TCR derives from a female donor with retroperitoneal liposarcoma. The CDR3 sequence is CASSSDRAYGYTF. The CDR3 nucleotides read TGTGCCAGCAGCTCAGACAGGGCCTATGGCTACACCTTC.